One and the same sample provided the 8 T cell receptor beta chains below, sequenced in a study of T cells in tuberculosis. This table comes from immunoSEQ multiplex PCR, and its TCRdb copy is limited to in-frame clones, with some not included. The sample consists of around 35,000 clones, about 93% of them appearing once. The source material was PBMCs. Source of these receptors: a donor between 5 and 29 years old with latent tuberculosis or without tuberculosis infection.

This clone was counted once. This chain uses TRBV18 with TRBJ2-2, with D maybe TRBD1 (6 bases). The V gene's germline CDR1 is KGHSH and CDR2 LQKENI. V lost 2 bases and J lost 8, with 15 bases in between. The CDR3 loop spans 15 amino acids. The CDR3 region has the DNA TGTGCCAGCTCACCAGAACTACAGGGAAAAGGGGAGCTGTTTTTT. It codes for CASSPELQGKGELFF.

The chain is built from TRBV6-4 and TRBJ2-3, with a tentative D call TRBD2 (6 bases). Trimming cost V 5 bases and J 3 bases, with 12 bases left between them. CDR1 and CDR2 from the germline V gene are MRHNA and SNTAGT. The CDR3 spans 14 residues. This chain's CDR3 is CASSYGTGTDTQYF. CDR3 nucleotide sequence: TGTGCCAGCAGTTACGGGACTGGTACAGATACGCAGTATTTT.

The chain combines TRBV5-5 with TRBJ2-7; 10 nucleotides align to TRBD1. The CDR3 has 16 amino acids. Germline CDR1 reads SGHKS; CDR2 reads YYEKEE (reference sequence). After removal of 4 bases from V and 4 bases from J, the junction contained 11 bases not matched to a gene. CDR3 DNA sequence: TGTGCCAGCAGCACACAACAACGGGACAGGGGATACGAGCAGTACTTC. Amino acid sequence: CASSTQQRDRGYEQYF.

As DNA, the CDR3 is TGCGCCAGCAGCCAAGGGCCCCTTGCAACTAATGAAAAACTGTTTTTT. Amino acid sequence: CASSQGPLATNEKLFF. This chain joins TRBV4-1 and TRBJ1-4; D is undetermined. V was pared by 1 base and J by 0 bases, with 9 bases between. Germline V gene lookup returns CDR1 MGHRA and CDR2 YSYEKL. The CDR3 is made up of 16 amino acids.

The J gene is TRBJ2-3, the V gene TRBV9, with 12 bases that match TRBD2. The CDR3 loop spans 17 amino acids. The V segment lost 0 bases and the J segment 7 bases; nucleotides outside the gene matches: 9. Germline values: CDR1 SGDLS, CDR2 YYNGEE. The CDR3 loop reads CASSVATGLAGTNTQYF. DNA for the CDR3: TGTGCCAGCAGCGTAGCTACTGGACTAGCGGGGACAAATACGCAGTATTTT.

J is TRBJ2-3 and V is TRBV2, with 13 positions matching TRBD2. Germline V gene sequence: CDR1 SNHLY, CDR2 FYNNEI. This CDR3 is 17 amino acids long. Trimming removed 9 bases from V and 1 base from J; junction bases left unmatched: 10. DNA for the CDR3: TGTGCCAGTCGAGGGGGGACTAGCGGGAAACGCACAGATACGCAGTATTTT. Protein sequence: CASRGGTSGKRTDTQYF.

V gene TRBV29-1 combines with J gene TRBJ1-1; a weak D match, TRBD1 (5 bases). Trimming shortened V by 7 bases and J by 4 bases, and 16 bases separated the two germline ends. The germline gives CDR1 SQVTM, CDR2 ANQGSEA. CDR3 length: 13 residues. The CDR3 DNA follows: TGCAGCGCCCCCGGGGGAGAGAGCACTGAAGCTTTCTTT. It specifies CSAPGGESTEAFF.

The chain employs TRBV5-6 and TRBJ1-1, with unresolved D. CDR3 length: 13 amino acids. Per germline, CDR1 SGHDT and CDR2 YYEEEE. V was cut by 0 bases and J by 0 bases, with 3 bases left in between. This CDR3 is CASSLGVNTEAFF. CDR3 bases: TGTGCCAGCAGCTTGGGCGTGAACACTGAAGCTTTCTTT.